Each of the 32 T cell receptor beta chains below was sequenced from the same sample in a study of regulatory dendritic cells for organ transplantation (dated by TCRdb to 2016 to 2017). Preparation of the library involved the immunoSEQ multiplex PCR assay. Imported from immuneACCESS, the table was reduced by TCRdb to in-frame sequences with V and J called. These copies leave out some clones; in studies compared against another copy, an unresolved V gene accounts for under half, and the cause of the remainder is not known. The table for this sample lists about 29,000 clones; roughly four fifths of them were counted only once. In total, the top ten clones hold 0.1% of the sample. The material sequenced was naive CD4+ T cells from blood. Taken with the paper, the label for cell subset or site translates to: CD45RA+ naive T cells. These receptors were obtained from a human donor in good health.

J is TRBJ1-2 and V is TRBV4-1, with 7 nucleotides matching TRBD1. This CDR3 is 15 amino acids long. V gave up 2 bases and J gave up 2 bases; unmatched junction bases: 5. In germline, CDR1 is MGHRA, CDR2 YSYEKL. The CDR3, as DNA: TGCGCCAGCAGCCAACCGGGACAGAAAAACTATGGCTACACCTTC. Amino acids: CASSQPGQKNYGYTF.

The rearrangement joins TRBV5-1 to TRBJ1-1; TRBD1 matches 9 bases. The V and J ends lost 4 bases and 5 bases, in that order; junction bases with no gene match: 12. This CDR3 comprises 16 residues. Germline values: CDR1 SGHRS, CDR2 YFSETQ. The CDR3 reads CASSQWTGVRMTEAFF. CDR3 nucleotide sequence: TGCGCCAGCAGCCAGTGGACAGGGGTAAGGATGACTGAAGCTTTCTTT.

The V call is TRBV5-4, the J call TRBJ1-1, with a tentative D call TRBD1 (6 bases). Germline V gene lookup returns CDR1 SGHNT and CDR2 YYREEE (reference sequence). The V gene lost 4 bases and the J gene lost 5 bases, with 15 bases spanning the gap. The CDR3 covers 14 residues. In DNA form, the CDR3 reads TGTGCCAGCAGCGTGACCCTGACAGGAACTGAAGCTTTCTTT. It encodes CASSVTLTGTEAFF.

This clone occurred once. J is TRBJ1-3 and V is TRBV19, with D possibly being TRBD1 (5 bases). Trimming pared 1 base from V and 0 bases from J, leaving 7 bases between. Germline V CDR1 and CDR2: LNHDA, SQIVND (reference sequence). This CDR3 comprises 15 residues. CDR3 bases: TGTGCCAGTAGTATAGGACAGAGCTCTGGAAACACCATATATTTT. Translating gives CASSIGQSSGNTIYF.

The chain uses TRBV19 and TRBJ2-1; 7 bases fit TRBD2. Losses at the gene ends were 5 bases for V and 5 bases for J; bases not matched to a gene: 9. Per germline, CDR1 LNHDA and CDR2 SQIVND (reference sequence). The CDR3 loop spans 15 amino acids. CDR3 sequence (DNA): TGTGCCAGTAGTCTGGGGCGGGGGTCTAACAATGAGCAGTTCTTC. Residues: CASSLGRGSNNEQFF. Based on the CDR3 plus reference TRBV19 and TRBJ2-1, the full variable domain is DGGITQSPKYLFRKEGQNVTLSCEQNLNHDAMYWYRQDPGQGLRLIYYSQIVNDFQKGDIAEGYSVSREKKESFPLTVTSAQKNPTAFYLCASSLGRGSNNEQFFGPGTRLTVL.

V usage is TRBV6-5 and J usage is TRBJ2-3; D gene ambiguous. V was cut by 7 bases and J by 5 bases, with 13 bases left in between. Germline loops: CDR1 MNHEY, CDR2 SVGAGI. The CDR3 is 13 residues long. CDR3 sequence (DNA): TGTGCCAGCACCGACACCGCCGGAGATACGCAGTATTTT. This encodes CASTDTAGDTQYF.

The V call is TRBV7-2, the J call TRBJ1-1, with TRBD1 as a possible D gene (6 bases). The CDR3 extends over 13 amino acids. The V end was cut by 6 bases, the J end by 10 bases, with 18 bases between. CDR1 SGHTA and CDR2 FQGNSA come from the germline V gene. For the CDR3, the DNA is TGTGCCAGCAGACAGGGAGCGAGTCCTGGAGCTTTCTTT. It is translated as CASRQGASPGAFF.

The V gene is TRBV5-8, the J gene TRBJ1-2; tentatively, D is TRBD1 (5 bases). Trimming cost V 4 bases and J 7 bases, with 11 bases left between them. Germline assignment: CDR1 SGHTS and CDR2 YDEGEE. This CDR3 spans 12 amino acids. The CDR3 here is CASSTDQGGYTF. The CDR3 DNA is TGTGCCAGCAGCACCGACCAGGGTGGCTACACCTTC.

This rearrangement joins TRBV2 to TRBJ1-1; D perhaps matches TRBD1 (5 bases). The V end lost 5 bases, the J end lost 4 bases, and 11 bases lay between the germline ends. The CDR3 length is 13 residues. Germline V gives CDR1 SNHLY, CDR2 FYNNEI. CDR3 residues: CASSYSGGTEAFF. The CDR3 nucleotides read TGTGCCAGCAGTTATAGCGGGGGCACTGAAGCTTTCTTT.

The CDR3 region has the DNA TGTGCCAGCAGCTTCAGGGCCGCTGGGGCCAACGTCCTGACTTTC. Residues: CASSFRAAGANVLTF. The chain couples TRBV11-1 to TRBJ2-6; D might be TRBD1 (5 bases). The germline gives CDR1 SGHAT, CDR2 FQDESV (reference sequence). The V gene lost 3 bases and the J gene lost 2 bases, with 8 bases spanning the gap. The CDR3 runs to 15 residues.

CDR3 coding DNA: TGTGCCAGCGCCAATGTAGGGGGCGCATCTGGAAACACCATATATTTT. Its protein is CASANVGGASGNTIYF. The V gene is TRBV11-3, the J gene TRBJ1-3; 7 positions match TRBD1. Losses at the gene ends were 8 bases for V and 1 base for J; bases not matched to a gene: 11. Germline V gene lookup returns CDR1 SGHNT and CDR2 YENEEA. CDR3 length equals 16 residues.

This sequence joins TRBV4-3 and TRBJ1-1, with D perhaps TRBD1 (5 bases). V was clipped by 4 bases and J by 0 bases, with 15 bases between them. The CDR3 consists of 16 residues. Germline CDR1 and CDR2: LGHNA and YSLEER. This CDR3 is CASSRGGTGMNTEAFF. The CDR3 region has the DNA TGCGCCAGCAGCCGGGGCGGGACGGGAATGAACACTGAAGCTTTCTTT.

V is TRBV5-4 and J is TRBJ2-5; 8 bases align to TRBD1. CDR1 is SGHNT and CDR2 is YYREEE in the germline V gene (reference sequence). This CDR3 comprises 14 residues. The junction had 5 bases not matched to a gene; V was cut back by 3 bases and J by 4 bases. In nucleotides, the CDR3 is TGTGCCAGCAGCTGGACAGGGTCACCAGAGACCCAGTACTTC. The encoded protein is CASSWTGSPETQYF.

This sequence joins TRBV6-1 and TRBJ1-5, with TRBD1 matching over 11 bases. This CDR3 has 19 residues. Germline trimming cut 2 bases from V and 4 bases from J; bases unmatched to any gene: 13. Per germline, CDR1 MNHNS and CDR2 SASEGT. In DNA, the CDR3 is TGTGCCAGCAGTGAAAACTTTATCCCCGGGACAGGGGGTAATCAGCCCCAGCATTTT. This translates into CASSENFIPGTGGNQPQHF.

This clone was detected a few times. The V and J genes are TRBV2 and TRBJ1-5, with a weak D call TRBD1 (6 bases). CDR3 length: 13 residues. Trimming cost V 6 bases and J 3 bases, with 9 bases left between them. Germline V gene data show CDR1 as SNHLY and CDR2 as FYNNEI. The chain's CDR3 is CASRRTVNQPQHF. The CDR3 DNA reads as TGTGCCAGCAGAAGGACAGTCAATCAGCCCCAGCATTTT.

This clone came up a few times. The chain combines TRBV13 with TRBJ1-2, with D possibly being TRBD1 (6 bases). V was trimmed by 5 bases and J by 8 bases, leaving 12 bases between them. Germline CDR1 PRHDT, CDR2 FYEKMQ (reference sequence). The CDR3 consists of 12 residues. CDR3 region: CASSLQGMGYTF. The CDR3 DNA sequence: TGTGCCAGCAGCCTCCAGGGGATGGGCTACACCTTC.

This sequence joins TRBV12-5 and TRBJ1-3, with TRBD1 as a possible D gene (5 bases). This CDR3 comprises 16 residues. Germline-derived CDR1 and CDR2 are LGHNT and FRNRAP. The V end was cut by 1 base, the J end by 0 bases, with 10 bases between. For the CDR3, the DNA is TGTGCTAGTGGTTTGGGGGGCCCGAGCTCTGGAAACACCATATATTTT. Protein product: CASGLGGPSSGNTIYF.

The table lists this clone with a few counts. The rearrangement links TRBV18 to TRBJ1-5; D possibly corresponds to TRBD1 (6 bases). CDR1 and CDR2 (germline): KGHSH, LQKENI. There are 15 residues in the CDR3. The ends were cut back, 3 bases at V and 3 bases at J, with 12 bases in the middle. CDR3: CASSPGAGDNQPQHF. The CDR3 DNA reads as TGTGCCAGCTCACCTGGGGCAGGGGACAATCAGCCCCAGCATTTT.

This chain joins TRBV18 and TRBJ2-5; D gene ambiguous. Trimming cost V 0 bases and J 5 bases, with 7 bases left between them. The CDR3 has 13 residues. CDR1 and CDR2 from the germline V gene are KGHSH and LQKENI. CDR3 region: CASSPPQAETQYF. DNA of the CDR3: TGTGCCAGCTCACCACCGCAGGCGGAGACCCAGTACTTC.

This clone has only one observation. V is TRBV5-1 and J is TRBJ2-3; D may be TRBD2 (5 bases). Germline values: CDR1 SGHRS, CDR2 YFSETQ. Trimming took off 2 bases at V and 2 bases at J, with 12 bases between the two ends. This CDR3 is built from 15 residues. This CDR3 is CASSLETMATDTQYF. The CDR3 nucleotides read TGCGCCAGCAGCTTAGAGACTATGGCCACAGATACGCAGTATTTT.

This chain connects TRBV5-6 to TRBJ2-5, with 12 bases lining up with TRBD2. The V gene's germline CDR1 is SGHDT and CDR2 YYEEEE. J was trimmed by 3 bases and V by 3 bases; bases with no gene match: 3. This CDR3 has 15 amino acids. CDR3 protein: CASSSRLAGEETQYF. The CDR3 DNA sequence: TGTGCCAGCAGCTCGCGACTAGCGGGGGAAGAGACCCAGTACTTC.

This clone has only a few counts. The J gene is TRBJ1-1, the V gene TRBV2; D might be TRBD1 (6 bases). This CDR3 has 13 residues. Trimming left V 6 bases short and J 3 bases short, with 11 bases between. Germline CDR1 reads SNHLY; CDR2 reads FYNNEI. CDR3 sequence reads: CASSLDSHTEAFF. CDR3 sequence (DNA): TGTGCCAGCAGCCTGGACAGCCACACTGAAGCTTTCTTT.

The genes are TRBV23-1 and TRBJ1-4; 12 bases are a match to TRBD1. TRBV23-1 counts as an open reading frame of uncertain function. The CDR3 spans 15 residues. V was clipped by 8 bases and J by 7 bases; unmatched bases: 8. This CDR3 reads CASGGQGAGVEKLFF. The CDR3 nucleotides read TGCGCCAGCGGGGGACAGGGGGCTGGTGTTGAAAAACTGTTTTTT.

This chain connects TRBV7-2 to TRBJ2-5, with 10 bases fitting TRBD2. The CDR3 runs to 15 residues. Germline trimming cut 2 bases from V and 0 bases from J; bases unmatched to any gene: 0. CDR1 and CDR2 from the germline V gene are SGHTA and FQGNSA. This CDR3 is CASSLLAGDQETQYF. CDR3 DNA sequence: TGTGCCAGCAGCTTACTAGCGGGGGACCAAGAGACCCAGTACTTC.

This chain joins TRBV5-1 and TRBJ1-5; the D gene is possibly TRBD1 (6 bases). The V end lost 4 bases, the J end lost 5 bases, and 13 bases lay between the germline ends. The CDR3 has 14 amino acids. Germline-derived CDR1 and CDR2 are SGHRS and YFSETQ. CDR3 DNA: TGCGCCAGCAGCAGGGGGGGGGCGGATCAGCCCCAGCATTTT. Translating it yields CASSRGGADQPQHF.

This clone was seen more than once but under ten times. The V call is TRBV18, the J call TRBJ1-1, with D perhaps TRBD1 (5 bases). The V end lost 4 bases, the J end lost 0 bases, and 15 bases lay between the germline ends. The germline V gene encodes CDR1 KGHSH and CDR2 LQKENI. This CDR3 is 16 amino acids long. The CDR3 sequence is CASSLTTTVMNTEAFF. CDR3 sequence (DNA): TGTGCCAGCTCACTAACCACGACAGTAATGAACACTGAAGCTTTCTTT.

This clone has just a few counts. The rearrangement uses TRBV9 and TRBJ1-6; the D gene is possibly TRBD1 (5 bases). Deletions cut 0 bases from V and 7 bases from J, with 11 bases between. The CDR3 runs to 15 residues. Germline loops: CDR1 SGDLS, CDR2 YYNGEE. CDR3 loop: CASSVGQSQNSPLHF. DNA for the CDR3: TGTGCCAGCAGCGTAGGACAGAGCCAAAATTCACCCCTCCACTTT.

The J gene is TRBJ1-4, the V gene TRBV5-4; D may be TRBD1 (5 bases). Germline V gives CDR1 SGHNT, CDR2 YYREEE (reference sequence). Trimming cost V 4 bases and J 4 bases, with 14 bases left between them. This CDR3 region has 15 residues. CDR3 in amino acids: CASSRATDFNEKLFF. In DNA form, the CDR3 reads TGTGCCAGCAGCCGGGCGACAGATTTTAATGAAAAACTGTTTTTT.

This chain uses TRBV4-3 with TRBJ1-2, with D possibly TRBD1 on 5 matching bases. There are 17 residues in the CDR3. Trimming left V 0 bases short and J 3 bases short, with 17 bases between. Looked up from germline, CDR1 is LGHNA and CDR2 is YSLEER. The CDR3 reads CASSQDQQGVFHYGYTF. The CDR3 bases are TGCGCCAGCAGCCAAGATCAGCAGGGTGTCTTCCACTATGGCTACACCTTC.

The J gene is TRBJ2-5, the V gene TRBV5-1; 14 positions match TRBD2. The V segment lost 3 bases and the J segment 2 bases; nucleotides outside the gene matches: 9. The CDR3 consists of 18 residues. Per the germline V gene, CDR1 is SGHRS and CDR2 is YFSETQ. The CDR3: CASSCFFGLAGGQETQYF. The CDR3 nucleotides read TGCGCCAGCAGCTGCTTCTTCGGACTAGCGGGGGGACAAGAGACCCAGTACTTC.

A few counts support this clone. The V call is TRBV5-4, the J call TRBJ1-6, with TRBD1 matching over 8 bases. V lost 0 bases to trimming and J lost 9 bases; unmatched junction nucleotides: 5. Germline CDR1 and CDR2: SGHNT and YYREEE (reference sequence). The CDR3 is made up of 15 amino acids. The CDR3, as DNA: TGTGCCAGCAGCTTGGGCGACAGGGGTAGTTCACCCCTCCACTTT. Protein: CASSLGDRGSSPLHF.

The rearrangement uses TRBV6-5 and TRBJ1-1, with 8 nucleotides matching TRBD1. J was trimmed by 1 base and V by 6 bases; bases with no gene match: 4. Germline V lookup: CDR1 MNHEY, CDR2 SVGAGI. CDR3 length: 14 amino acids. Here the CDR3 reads CASRGQGGNTEAFF. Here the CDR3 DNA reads TGTGCCAGCAGAGGACAGGGCGGGAACACTGAAGCTTTCTTT.